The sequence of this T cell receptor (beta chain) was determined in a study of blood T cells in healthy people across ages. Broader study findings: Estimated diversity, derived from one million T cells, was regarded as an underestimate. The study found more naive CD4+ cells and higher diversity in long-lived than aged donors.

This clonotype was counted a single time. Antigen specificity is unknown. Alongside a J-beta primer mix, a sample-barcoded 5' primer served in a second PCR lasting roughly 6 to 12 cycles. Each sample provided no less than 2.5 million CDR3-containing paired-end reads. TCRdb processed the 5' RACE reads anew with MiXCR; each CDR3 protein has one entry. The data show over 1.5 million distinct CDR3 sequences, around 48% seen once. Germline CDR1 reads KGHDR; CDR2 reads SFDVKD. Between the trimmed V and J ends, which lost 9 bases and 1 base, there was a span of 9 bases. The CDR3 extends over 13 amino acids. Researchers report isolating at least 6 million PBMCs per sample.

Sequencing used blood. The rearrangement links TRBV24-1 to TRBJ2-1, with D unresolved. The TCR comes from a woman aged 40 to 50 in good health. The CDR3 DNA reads TGTGCCACCTCATTAGGTTCCTACAATGAGCAGTTCTTC. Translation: CATSLGSYNEQFF.